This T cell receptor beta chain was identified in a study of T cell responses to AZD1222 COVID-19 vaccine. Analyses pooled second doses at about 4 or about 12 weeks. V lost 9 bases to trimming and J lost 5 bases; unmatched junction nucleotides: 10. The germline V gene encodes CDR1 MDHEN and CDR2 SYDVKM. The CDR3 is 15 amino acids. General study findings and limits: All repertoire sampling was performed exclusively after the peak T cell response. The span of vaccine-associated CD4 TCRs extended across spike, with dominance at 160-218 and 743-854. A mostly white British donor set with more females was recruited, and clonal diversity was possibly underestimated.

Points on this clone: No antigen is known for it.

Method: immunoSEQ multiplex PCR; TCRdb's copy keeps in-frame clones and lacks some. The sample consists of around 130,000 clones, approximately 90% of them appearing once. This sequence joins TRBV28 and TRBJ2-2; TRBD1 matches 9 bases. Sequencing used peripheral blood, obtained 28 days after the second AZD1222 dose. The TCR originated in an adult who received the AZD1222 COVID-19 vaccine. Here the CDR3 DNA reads TGTGCCAGTTCCCCGGACAGGGGAGGAACCGGGGAGCTGTTTTTT. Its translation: CASSPDRGGTGELFF.